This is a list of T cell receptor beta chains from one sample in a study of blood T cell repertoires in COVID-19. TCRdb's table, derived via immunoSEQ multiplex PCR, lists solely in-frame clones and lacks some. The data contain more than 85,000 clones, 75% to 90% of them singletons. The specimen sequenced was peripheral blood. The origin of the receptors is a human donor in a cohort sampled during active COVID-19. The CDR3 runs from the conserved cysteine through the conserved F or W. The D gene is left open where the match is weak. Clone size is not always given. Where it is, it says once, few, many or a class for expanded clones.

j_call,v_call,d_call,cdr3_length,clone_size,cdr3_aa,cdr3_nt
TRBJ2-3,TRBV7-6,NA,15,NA,CASSLAGGSTDTQYF,TGTGCCAGCAGCTTAGCGGGGGGAAGCACAGATACGCAGTATTTT
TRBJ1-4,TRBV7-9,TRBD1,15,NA,CASSLMRTGGEKLFF,TGTGCCAGCAGCTTAATGAGGACAGGGGGGGAAAAACTGTTTTTT
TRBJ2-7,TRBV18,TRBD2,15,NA,CASSPTSGGVDEQYF,TGTGCCAGCTCACCTACTAGCGGGGGGGTAGACGAGCAGTACTTC
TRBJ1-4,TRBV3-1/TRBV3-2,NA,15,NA,CASSQIPQEGSKLFF,TGTGCCAGCAGCCAAATCCCGCAGGAGGGGTCGAAACTGTTTTTT
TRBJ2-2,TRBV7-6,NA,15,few,CASSLLVTDTGELFF,TGTGCCAGCAGCTTACTGGTAACAGACACCGGGGAGCTGTTTTTT
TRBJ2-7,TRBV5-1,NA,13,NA,CASRLTGSYEQYF,TGCGCCAGCAGGCTGACAGGCTCCTACGAGCAGTACTTC
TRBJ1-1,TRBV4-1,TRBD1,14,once,CASSHRGKNTEAFF,TGCGCCAGCAGCCACAGGGGGAAGAACACTGAAGCTTTCTTT
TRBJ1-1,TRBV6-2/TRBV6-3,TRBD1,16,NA,CASSYPHRGGNTEAFF,TGTGCCAGCAGTTATCCTCACAGGGGGGGGAACACTGAAGCTTTCTTT
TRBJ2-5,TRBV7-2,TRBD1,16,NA,CASSYTYYRGRETQYF,TGTGCCAGCAGCTATACATACTACAGGGGTAGAGAGACCCAGTACTTC
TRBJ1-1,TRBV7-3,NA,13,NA,CASRFTRNTEAFF,TGTGCCAGCCGCTTCACGAGGAACACTGAAGCTTTCTTT
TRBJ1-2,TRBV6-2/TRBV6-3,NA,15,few,CASSSYREANYGYTF,TGTGCCAGCAGTTCGTACAGGGAAGCTAACTATGGCTACACCTTC
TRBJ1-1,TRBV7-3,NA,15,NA,CASSHNSWGDTEAFF,TGTGCCAGCAGCCACAATTCCTGGGGGGACACTGAAGCTTTCTTT
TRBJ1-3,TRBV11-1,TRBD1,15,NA,CASSPRTGGTNTIYF,TGTGCCAGCAGCCCTCGGACAGGGGGAACGAACACCATATATTTT
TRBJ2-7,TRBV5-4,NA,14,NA,CASSLEGLSREQYF,TGTGCCAGCAGCTTGGAGGGGTTATCGAGGGAGCAGTACTTC
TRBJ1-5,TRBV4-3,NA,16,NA,CASSQDWWRDDQPQHF,TGCGCCAGCAGCCAAGATTGGTGGAGGGACGATCAGCCCCAGCATTTT
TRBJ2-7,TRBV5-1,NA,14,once,CASSLDREDYEQYF,TGCGCCAGCAGCCTGGACCGCGAAGACTACGAGCAGTACTTC
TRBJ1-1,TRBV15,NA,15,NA,CATSRDRLQGGQAFF,TGTGCCACCAGCAGAGATAGGTTACAGGGCGGGCAAGCTTTCTTT
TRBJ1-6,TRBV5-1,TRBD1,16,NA,CASSLEGDSYNSPLHF,TGCGCCAGCAGCTTGGAAGGGGACAGCTATAATTCACCCCTCCACTTT
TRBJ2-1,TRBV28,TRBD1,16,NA,CASSTDDRGLANEQFF,TGTGCCAGCAGCACAGACGACAGGGGGCTTGCTAATGAGCAGTTCTTC
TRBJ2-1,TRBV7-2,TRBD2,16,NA,CASSPRTSFSYNEQFF,TGTGCCAGCAGCCCGAGGACTAGTTTCTCCTACAATGAGCAGTTCTTC
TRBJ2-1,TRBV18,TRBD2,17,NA,CASSPRSAGGPYNEQFF,TGTGCCAGCTCACCACGATCAGCGGGGGGACCCTACAATGAGCAGTTCTTC
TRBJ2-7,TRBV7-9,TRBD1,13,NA,CASSLTGTGAQYF,TGTGCCAGCAGCTTAACGGGGACAGGAGCGCAGTACTTC
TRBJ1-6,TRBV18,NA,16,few,CASSPEQGAMGSPLHF,TGTGCCAGCTCACCCGAACAGGGAGCGATGGGTTCACCCCTCCACTTT
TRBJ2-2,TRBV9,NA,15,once,CASSVPGSGPGELFF,TGTGCCAGCAGCGTACCCGGGTCTGGCCCCGGGGAGCTGTTTTTT
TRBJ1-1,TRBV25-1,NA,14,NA,CASSELRPNTEAFF,TGTGCCAGCAGTGAACTACGTCCGAACACTGAAGCTTTCTTT
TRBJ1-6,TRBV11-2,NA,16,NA,CASSTRRGGEYSPLHF,TGTGCCAGCAGCACCAGGAGGGGGGGCGAATACTCACCCCTCCACTTT
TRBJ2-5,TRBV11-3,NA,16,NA,CASSPRWQGNQETQYF,TGTGCCAGCAGCCCCCGGTGGCAGGGCAACCAAGAGACCCAGTACTTC
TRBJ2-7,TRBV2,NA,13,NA,CASIRETSYEQYF,TGTGCCAGCATCCGGGAGACCTCCTACGAGCAGTACTTC
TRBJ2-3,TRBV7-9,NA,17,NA,CASSSRRRTASTDTQYF,TGTGCCAGCAGCTCCCGCCGAAGGACAGCTAGCACAGATACGCAGTATTTT
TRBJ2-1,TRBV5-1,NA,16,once,CASSTDPGMGYNEQFF,TGCGCCAGCAGCACGGACCCGGGGATGGGCTACAATGAGCAGTTCTTC
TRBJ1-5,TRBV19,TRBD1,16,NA,CASSGQRDRGNQPQHF,TGTGCCAGTAGTGGCCAGCGGGACAGGGGTAATCAGCCCCAGCATTTT
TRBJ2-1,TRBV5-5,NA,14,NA,CASSLGMWENEQFF,TGTGCCAGCAGCTTGGGAATGTGGGAGAATGAGCAGTTCTTC
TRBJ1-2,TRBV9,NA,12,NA,CASSVEGQNYTF,TGTGCCAGCAGCGTAGAAGGACAGAACTACACCTTC
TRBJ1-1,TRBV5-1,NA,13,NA,CASSLGATSSAFF,TGCGCCAGCAGCTTAGGGGCCACATCGTCTGCTTTCTTT
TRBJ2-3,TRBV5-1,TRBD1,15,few,CASSLQGASTDTQYF,TGCGCCAGCAGCTTACAGGGGGCTAGCACAGATACGCAGTATTTT
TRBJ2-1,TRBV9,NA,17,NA,CASSRTRGVSSYNEQFF,TGTGCCAGCAGTCGAACTAGAGGCGTGAGCTCCTACAATGAGCAGTTCTTC
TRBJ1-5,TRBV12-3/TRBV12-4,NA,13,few,CASSFRENQPQHF,TGTGCCAGCAGTTTTCGGGAAAATCAGCCCCAGCATTTT
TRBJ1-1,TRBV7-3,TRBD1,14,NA,CASSATLGQGPAFF,TGTGCCAGCAGCGCCACCCTCGGACAGGGACCAGCTTTCTTT
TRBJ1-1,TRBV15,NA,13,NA,CATSRDLGGPAFF,TGTGCCACCAGCAGAGATCTCGGGGGGCCGGCTTTCTTT
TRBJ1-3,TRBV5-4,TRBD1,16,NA,CASSTRQGSSGNTIYF,TGTGCCAGCAGCACAAGACAGGGGAGTTCTGGAAACACCATATATTTT
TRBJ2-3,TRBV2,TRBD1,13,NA,CASKPGGGDTQYF,TGTGCCAGCAAACCAGGGGGCGGGGATACGCAGTATTTT
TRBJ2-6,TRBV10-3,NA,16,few,CAISEGLPSGANVLTF,TGTGCCATCAGTGAGGGACTTCCCTCTGGGGCCAACGTCCTGACTTTC
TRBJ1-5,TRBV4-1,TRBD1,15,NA,CASSPGQGGNQPQHF,TGCGCCAGCAGCCCGGGACAGGGGGGTAATCAGCCCCAGCATTTT
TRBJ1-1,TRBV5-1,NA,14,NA,CASSLGQTYTEAFF,TGCGCCAGCAGCTTGGGACAGACTTACACTGAAGCTTTCTTT
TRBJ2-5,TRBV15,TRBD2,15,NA,CATSPTGTIAETQYF,TGTGCCACCAGCCCCACCGGGACTATAGCTGAGACCCAGTACTTC
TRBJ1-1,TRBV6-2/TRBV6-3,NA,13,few,CASSTAWATEAFF,TGTGCCAGCAGTACAGCTTGGGCAACTGAAGCTTTCTTT
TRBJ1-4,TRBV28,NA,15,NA,CASSETVATNEKLFF,TGTGCCAGCAGTGAGACAGTTGCAACTAATGAAAAACTGTTTTTT
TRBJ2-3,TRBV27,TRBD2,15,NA,CASSPRGLAGSEQYF,TGTGCCAGCAGCCCCCGCGGACTAGCGGGGAGCGAGCAGTATTTT
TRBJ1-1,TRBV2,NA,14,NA,CASTEGGGSTEAFF,TGTGCCAGCACCGAGGGAGGGGGGAGCACTGAAGCTTTCTTT
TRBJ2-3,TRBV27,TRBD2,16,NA,CARGPSGGRSNPLTDF,TGTGCCAGGGGGCCTAGCGGGGGGCGGTCTAACCCTCTCACGGATTTT
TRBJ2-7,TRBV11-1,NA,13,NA,CASSLDRVNEQYF,TGTGCCAGCAGCTTAGACAGGGTGAACGAGCAGTACTTC
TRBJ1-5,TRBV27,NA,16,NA,CASSPLFGGSQQPQHF,TGTGCCAGCAGTCCTCTTTTCGGGGGGAGCCAGCAGCCCCAGCATTTT
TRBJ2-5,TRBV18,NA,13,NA,CASSPPSLETQYF,TGTGCCAGCTCACCGCCGAGTTTAGAGACCCAGTACTTC
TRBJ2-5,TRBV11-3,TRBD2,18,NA,CASSLESGTSGVRETQYF,TGTGCCAGCAGCTTAGAAAGTGGGACTAGCGGGGTCCGGGAGACCCAGTACTTC